This passage covers 27 T cell receptor beta chains from one sample sequenced in a study of cytomegalovirus exposure and HLA in healthy donors. Only in-frame clones appear in the TCRdb table, and some are missing; sequencing was by immunoSEQ multiplex PCR. The sample lists roughly 150,000 clones; over 85% were seen once. Sequenced material: PBMCs. These receptors were obtained from a woman younger than 30 in good health and CMV-seropositive.

The chain uses TRBV5-1 and TRBJ1-2, with no clear D. The CDR3 covers 13 residues. V lost 2 bases, J lost 4 bases, and 9 bases lay in between. CDR1 is SGHRS, CDR2 YFSETQ, per germline. The CDR3 DNA is TGCGCCAGCAGCTTAGCAGACACCTATGGCTACACCTTC. Protein: CASSLADTYGYTF.

The chain recombines TRBV6-4 with TRBJ2-1; 11 bases map to TRBD2. The V gene's germline CDR1 is MRHNA and CDR2 SNTAGT. V was pared by 3 bases and J by 7 bases, with 11 bases of the junction left unmatched. The length of the CDR3 is 17 residues. The chain's CDR3 is CASSESTSGTGVNEQFF. As DNA, the CDR3 is TGTGCCAGCAGTGAATCGACTAGCGGGACCGGGGTAAATGAGCAGTTCTTC.

The chain recombines TRBV11-3 with TRBJ2-1; D call uncertain. This CDR3 is built from 13 residues. Germline V gene data show CDR1 as SGHNT and CDR2 as YENEEA. V gave up 5 bases and J gave up 8 bases, with 13 bases separating them. The CDR3 DNA follows: TGTGCCAGCAGCCAACTTGTGGGCTATGAGCAGTTCTTC. It specifies CASSQLVGYEQFF.

This chain connects TRBV2 to TRBJ1-1; D unclear. Germline V CDR1 and CDR2: SNHLY, FYNNEI. This CDR3 region has 13 residues. Trimming took off 6 bases at V and 0 bases at J, with 8 bases between the two ends. DNA for the CDR3: TGTGCCAGCAGGGCCCTCATGAACACTGAAGCTTTCTTT. It encodes CASRALMNTEAFF.

The gene calls are TRBV9 and TRBJ1-1; tentative D call: TRBD1 (6 bases). This CDR3 contains 14 residues. The V gene's germline CDR1 is SGDLS and CDR2 YYNGEE. Trimming cost V 0 bases and J 4 bases, with 10 bases left between them. The CDR3, as DNA: TGTGCCAGCAGCGTAGGGGGGCAGAGCACTGAAGCTTTCTTT. It is translated as CASSVGGQSTEAFF.

The rearrangement links TRBV4-3 to TRBJ2-1; TRBD2 matches at 7 bases. The CDR3 has 18 residues. The V gene end was trimmed by 0 bases and the J gene end by 2 bases; junction bases not matched to a gene: 10. Per germline, CDR1 LGHNA and CDR2 YSLEER. CDR3: CASSQELAGRRTYNEQFF. The CDR3 DNA reads as TGCGCCAGCAGCCAAGAGTTAGCGGGCAGACGTACCTACAATGAGCAGTTCTTC.

The chain is built from TRBV7-9 and TRBJ2-2; 8 bases line up with TRBD1. Germline CDR1 and CDR2: SEHNR and FQNEAQ (reference sequence). The CDR3 contains 16 residues. V lost 1 base to trimming and J lost 7 bases; unmatched junction nucleotides: 8. In DNA, the CDR3 is TGTGCCAGCAGCTTAGATAGGACAGGGTTGGGCGGGGAGCTGTTTTTT. Amino acids: CASSLDRTGLGGELFF. Looking up the rest from reference TRBV7-9 and TRBJ2-2 gives the full variable domain: DTGVSQNPRHKITKRGQNVTFRCDPISEHNRLYWYRQTLGQGPEFLTYFQNEAQLEKSRLLSDRFSAERPKGSFSTLEIQRTEQGDSAMYLCASSLDRTGLGGELFFGEGSRLTVL.

CDR3 in amino acids: CAIKSDRGNTEAFF. Written as DNA, the CDR3 is TGTGCCATCAAATCGGACAGGGGAAACACTGAAGCTTTCTTT. V gene TRBV10-3 combines with J gene TRBJ1-1, with 9 bases identical to TRBD1. Germline V gives CDR1 ENHRY, CDR2 SYGVKD. The CDR3 covers 14 residues. The V segment lost 7 bases and the J segment 2 bases; nucleotides outside the gene matches: 5.

V gene TRBV30 combines with J gene TRBJ2-1, with a weak D call TRBD2 (6 bases). Trimming pared 2 bases from V and 13 bases from J, leaving 21 bases between. CDR3 length equals 14 residues. Germline values: CDR1 GTSNPN, CDR2 SVGIG (reference sequence). The CDR3 reads CAWSQGDGMGGQFF. The CDR3 nucleotides are TGTGCCTGGAGTCAGGGCGACGGGATGGGAGGCCAGTTCTTC.

The V and J genes are TRBV30 and TRBJ2-5; tentative D call: TRBD2 (6 bases). V was trimmed by 3 bases and J by 2 bases, leaving 16 bases between them. CDR1 and CDR2 (germline): GTSNPN, SVGIG (reference sequence). The CDR3 is 15 amino acids. The CDR3 protein is CAWSSPGLGQETQYF. The CDR3 coding sequence is TGTGCCTGGAGCTCACCGGGACTGGGGCAAGAGACCCAGTACTTC.

The gene calls are TRBV13 and TRBJ2-5; 8 bases fit TRBD1. Trimming removed 3 bases from V and 2 bases from J; junction bases left unmatched: 5. The CDR3 sequence is 15 residues long. CDR1 PRHDT and CDR2 FYEKMQ come from the germline V gene (reference sequence). The CDR3 protein is CASSFGQGGQETQYF. The CDR3 nucleotides are TGTGCCAGCAGCTTCGGACAGGGTGGGCAAGAGACCCAGTACTTC.

The rearrangement links TRBV10-1 to TRBJ2-1; 7 nucleotides align to TRBD1. This CDR3 is 15 amino acids long. With V trimmed by 0 bases and J by 6 bases, 5 bases remained unmatched. From germline, CDR1 is WNHNN and CDR2 SYGVQD (reference sequence). CDR3 sequence (DNA): TGCGCCAGCAGTGAGTCGGGACAGAAAATCAATGAGCAGTTCTTC. Amino acids: CASSESGQKINEQFF.

The rearrangement uses TRBV5-4 and TRBJ1-2; the match to TRBD1 covers 7 bases. Per germline, CDR1 SGHNT and CDR2 YYREEE (reference sequence). V lost 4 bases to trimming and J lost 9 bases; unmatched junction nucleotides: 9. The CDR3 is 13 amino acids. The CDR3 spells CASSPGTVESYTF. CDR3 nucleotide sequence: TGTGCCAGCAGCCCAGGGACAGTCGAAAGCTACACCTTC. The full variable domain, in which reference TRBV5-4 and TRBJ1-2 provide the parts outside the CDR3, is ETGVTQSPTHLIKTRGQQVTLRCSSQSGHNTVSWYQQALGQGPQFIFQYYREEENGRGNFPPRFSGLQFPNYSSELNVNALELDDSALYLCASSPGTVESYTFGSGTRLTVV.

Only one count was recorded for this clone. The chain uses TRBV5-1 and TRBJ2-5; 10 bases are shared with TRBD2. V lost 4 bases to trimming and J lost 2 bases; unmatched junction nucleotides: 8. This CDR3 comprises 16 residues. The germline gives CDR1 SGHRS, CDR2 YFSETQ. CDR3: CASSATGTSVQETQYF. The CDR3 bases are TGCGCCAGCAGCGCGACCGGGACTAGCGTGCAAGAGACCCAGTACTTC.

This rearrangement joins TRBV9 to TRBJ2-2; D is unresolved. The V end was cut by 2 bases, the J end by 6 bases, with 11 bases between. Germline V lookup: CDR1 SGDLS, CDR2 YYNGEE. CDR3 length: 14 amino acids. CDR3 sequence: CASSVEWSSGELFF. CDR3 nucleotide sequence: TGTGCCAGCAGCGTCGAGTGGAGTTCCGGGGAGCTGTTTTTT.

CDR3 DNA sequence: TGCGCCAGCAGCCAAGGACGTCAGGGGGCGCGGACTGAAGCTTTCTTT. This sequence encodes CASSQGRQGARTEAFF. This chain connects TRBV4-1 to TRBJ1-1, with 8 positions matching TRBD1. Germline V gives CDR1 MGHRA, CDR2 YSYEKL. CDR3 length: 16 residues. The ends lost 1 base at V and 5 bases at J; junction bases unmatched: 9.

The V gene is TRBV5-4, the J gene TRBJ2-7; 9 nucleotides align to TRBD2. Germline V lookup: CDR1 SGHNT, CDR2 YYREEE (reference sequence). The CDR3 contains 15 residues. Trimming at V came to 2 bases and at J to 3 bases, leaving 6 bases not matched to a gene. CDR3 DNA sequence: TGTGCCAGCAGCTTCTCTAGCGGGATTAACTACGAGCAGTACTTC. This codes for CASSFSSGINYEQYF.

The rearrangement uses TRBV7-9 and TRBJ2-7; D is uncertain. Trimming left V 5 bases short and J 3 bases short, with 8 bases between. Germline lookup yields CDR1 SEHNR and CDR2 FQNEAQ (reference sequence). The CDR3 spans 12 residues. The CDR3: CASSVTSYEQYF. CDR3 coding DNA: TGTGCCAGCAGCGTAACAAGCTACGAGCAGTACTTC.

The V gene is TRBV5-6, the J gene TRBJ2-1; no clear D gene. The CDR3 is made up of 15 amino acids. Deletions cut 0 bases from V and 8 bases from J, with 15 bases between. The germline V gene encodes CDR1 SGHDT and CDR2 YYEEEE. The CDR3 reads CASSLVTEPPHEQFF. The CDR3 DNA follows: TGTGCCAGCAGCTTGGTAACAGAACCCCCCCATGAGCAGTTCTTC. Based on the CDR3 plus reference TRBV5-6 and TRBJ2-1, the full variable domain is DAGVTQSPTHLIKTRGQQVTLRCSPKSGHDTVSWYQQALGQGPQFIFQYYEEEERQRGNFPDRFSGHQFPNYSSELNVNALLLGDSALYLCASSLVTEPPHEQFFGPGTRLTVL.

The rearrangement uses TRBV27 and TRBJ1-2; a possible D gene is TRBD1 (5 bases). The CDR3 runs to 13 residues. V was cut by 4 bases and J by 2 bases, with 8 bases left in between. Germline CDR1 MNHEY, CDR2 SMNVEV (reference sequence). The CDR3 here is CASSSDSNYGYTF. The CDR3 DNA reads TGTGCCAGCAGTTCTGACAGCAACTATGGCTACACCTTC.

This rearrangement joins TRBV7-2 to TRBJ2-2; 9 nucleotides line up with TRBD2. The V gene's germline CDR1 is SGHTA and CDR2 FQGNSA. V was clipped by 5 bases and J by 4 bases; unmatched bases: 8. The CDR3 is made up of 16 amino acids. The CDR3 DNA reads as TGTGCCAGCAGCGTAGGCGGGGGGGCGGCCACCGGGGAGCTGTTTTTT. Protein: CASSVGGGAATGELFF.

The chain couples TRBV9 to TRBJ1-4; 8 nucleotides align to TRBD1. Per the germline V gene, CDR1 is SGDLS and CDR2 is YYNGEE. This CDR3 has 14 residues. Trimming at V came to 1 base and at J to 7 bases, leaving 3 bases not matched to a gene. This CDR3 is CASSVTGGGEKLFF. CDR3 in DNA: TGTGCCAGCAGCGTAACAGGGGGAGGTGAAAAACTGTTTTTT.

A single count supports this clone. The chain combines TRBV7-2 with TRBJ2-7; TRBD2 matches 13 bases. V shed 1 base, J shed 4 bases, and the junction held 1 base outside the gene matches. This CDR3 spans 15 amino acids. The germline gives CDR1 SGHTA, CDR2 FQGNSA. CDR3 loop: CASSLELAGGYEQYF. The CDR3 nucleotides are TGTGCCAGCAGCTTAGAACTAGCGGGAGGGTACGAGCAGTACTTC.

Comment on this clone: One base away lies a much larger clone, so this may be a sequencing read error. The same CDR3 also results from other DNA sequences found in this sample. The chain links TRBV6-1 to TRBJ1-5; D might be TRBD1 (6 bases). V was trimmed by 0 bases and J by 4 bases, leaving 13 bases between them. The CDR3 runs 16 residues. Germline V gives CDR1 MNHNS, CDR2 SASEGT. In DNA, the CDR3 is TGTGCCAGCAGTGAAGCCGAGGGGCAGGGGAATCAGCCCCAGCATTTT. Translation: CASSEAEGQGNQPQHF.

The chain recombines TRBV4-1 with TRBJ1-4, with D perhaps TRBD1 (5 bases). CDR1 and CDR2 from the germline V gene are MGHRA and YSYEKL. The CDR3 spans 14 residues. The V and J ends lost 4 bases and 6 bases respectively, with 12 bases between them. The CDR3 region has the DNA TGCGCCAGCAGCCCAGCCTGGGGGGATGAAAAACTGTTTTTT. It specifies CASSPAWGDEKLFF.

V usage is TRBV5-6 and J usage is TRBJ2-1; 7 bases agree with TRBD1. This CDR3 region has 16 residues. Per germline, CDR1 SGHDT and CDR2 YYEEEE. The V segment lost 3 bases and the J segment 3 bases; nucleotides outside the gene matches: 9. The CDR3 DNA is TGTGCCAGCAGCTGGGGGACGACAGGGCTCTACAATGAGCAGTTCTTC. Translation gives CASSWGTTGLYNEQFF.

CDR3 sequence (DNA): TGCGCCAGCAGACCGGGACTAGCGGGAGGTCGCAACTCCTACGAGCAGTACTTC. The encoded protein is CASRPGLAGGRNSYEQYF. The genes are TRBV5-1 and TRBJ2-7, with 15 bases matching TRBD2. V was pared by 5 bases and J by 0 bases, with 9 bases of the junction left unmatched. CDR3 length equals 18 residues. Germline-derived CDR1 and CDR2 are SGHRS and YFSETQ.